Sequencing of this T cell receptor (beta chain) was carried out in a study of T-cell reconstitution after alpha-beta-depleted transplantation in children. Unique molecular identifiers featured in how the TCRbeta library was prepared. TCRdb reprocessed the PCR reads via MiXCR and lists one record per CDR3 protein. In the table there are about 480,000 distinct CDR3 sequences, roughly an eighth of which are singletons. The input for sequencing was PBMCs from the stem cell graft donor, taken from the stem cell graft. The TCR originated in a human donor who donated a stem cell graft to a child with combined immunodeficiency.

The CDR3 is CASSLSWNTGANVLTF. The CDR3 bases are TGTGCCAGCAGCTTAAGTTGGAATACTGGGGCCAACGTCCTGACTTTC. The chain is built from TRBV7-2 and TRBJ2-6; D ambiguous. CDR3 size: 16 residues. V was clipped by 2 bases and J by 2 bases, with 10 bases between them. From germline, CDR1 is SGHTA and CDR2 FQGNSA.